This TCR beta chain was profiled in a study of PD-1 blockade in classical Hodgkin lymphoma (TCRdb year 2020). About the full investigation: Nivolumab dosing was 3 mg/kg intravenously every 2 weeks, continuing until either disease progression or unacceptable toxicity. The study used TCR beta sequencing and CyTOF to define a peripheral blood immune signature of response to PD-1 blockade in classical Hodgkin lymphoma.

What this sample's time point label stands for: cycle 1 day 1 (C1D1), immediately before nivolumab initiation. Relapse after autologous stem cell transplantation had occurred in all trial patients, and cohorts A, B and C were distinguished by prior brentuximab vedotin exposure. A Miltenyi CD8+ T cell isolation kit was used for magnetic negative selection to purify CD8+ T cells from thawed PBMCs. The trial cohort was composed of around 60 patients with relapsed/refractory classical Hodgkin lymphoma, for whom complete response, partial response or progressive disease was recorded as best overall response. Trial patients were treated with single-agent nivolumab in the multi-cohort phase II CheckMate 205 trial. Best overall response was determined by an independent review committee according to the 2007 International Working Group response criteria. PBMCs from the trial were collected at three points: immediately before nivolumab initiation (C1D1), and during therapy at cycle 2 day 1 and cycle 4 day 1. Peripheral blood was collected in 8 mL Vacutainer Cell Preparation Tubes, from which PBMCs were isolated by centrifugation and then cryopreserved. Purified CD4+ and CD8+ fractions were prepared only for cases in which an additional PBMC sample was available. Magnetically labelled cells were removed on LS columns in a quadroMACS separator, and the flow-through was collected as the purified fraction.

The Qiagen DNeasy kit was used to extract genomic DNA both from unsorted PBMCs and from the negatively selected CD4+ and CD8+ fractions. TCR beta CDR3 regions were amplified by immunoSEQ multiplex PCR using primers annealing to V and J segments. A synthetic immune receptor repertoire was used to minimize amplification bias, and remaining bias was computationally removed after sequencing. In the paper's pipeline: Custom Python scripts were used to quantify repertoire diversity as the Shannon entropy index. The unsorted, CD4+ and CD8+ repertoires were each analyzed separately, with the exception of combined analyses, where CD4+ and CD8+ sequences were merged in silico. Clonal expansion was defined as a frequency increase of at least 2-fold after treatment compared with C1D1, and clones undetected at baseline were assigned a pseudocount of 0.5. Clones with 0 or 1 copy at C1D1 were defined as singleton clones, while clones with 2 or more copies were defined as non-singleton clones. Clones expanded in unsorted samples were labelled as CD4+, CD8+ or unknown by matching protein sequences in sorted samples from the same patient. Diversity changes from C1D1 to C4D1 were tested in paired samples using Wilcoxon tests. TCRdb retrieved this table from immuneACCESS and kept in-frame rearrangements only. Not all clones are present; in checked studies, unresolved V genes account for under half, and no reason is known for the remainder. V and J calls and clone size are as listed in that table; D and trimming were resolved from the DNA. The sample table contains some 25,000 clones; only one count was recorded for approximately 86% of them. The ten most abundant clones make up 6.5% to 7.5% of the sample.

General conclusions and limits of the study: Baseline TCR diversity was reported as lower in newly diagnosed patients than in healthy donors, and lower still in relapsed/refractory patients. By C4D1, a significant rise was seen in CD4+ TCR diversity but not in CD8+ TCR diversity (p=0.0027 vs p=0.16), and the rise was most apparent among complete responders (p=0.02). The study was restricted to a single clinical trial cohort, and the causes of repertoire differences, possibly disease activity or prior therapy, were left undefined. Patients starting nivolumab less than 1 year after ASCT had lower diversity and were excluded from later analyses to avoid confounding by immune reconstitution. Among trial patients, those achieving complete response had baseline diversity similar to that of newly diagnosed patients, while diversity was significantly lower in partial responders and progressors.

Concerning this clone itself: Its antigen is unknown. Base qualities are missing; no much larger clone stands one base away.

The sample here was CD8+ T cells from blood, taken at baseline. The TCR comes from a human donor with classical Hodgkin lymphoma.

The DNA reads as follows: TGTGCCAGCAGTCTCAGCGGGAACTACAATGAGCAGTTCTTC. Its coded protein is CASSLSGNYNEQFF. Rearrangement joined TRBV27 to TRBJ2-1; 7 nucleotides in the junction match TRBD2. V is trimmed back by 5 bases and J by 3 bases, and the junction contains 4 bases that no gene match accounts for. The CDR3, from cysteine to phenylalanine, totals 14 residues. The only DNA kept is the CDR3, 42 bases in frame from the first base. Via the germline V gene (reference sequence), CDR1 is MNHEY and CDR2 SMNVEV.